Below, 9 T cell receptor beta chains from the same sample are listed, as sequenced in a study of OX40 agonist ivuxolimab in advanced cancers. Libraries were prepared by immunoSEQ multiplex PCR; TCRdb keeps only in-frame clonotypes and omits some of them. This table holds about 78,000 clones, over 75% found once. The sequencing here drew on CD4+ or CD8+ T cells sorted from blood, taken in a trial of the OX40 agonist ivuxolimab. These receptor sequences come from an adult with an advanced solid tumor such as melanoma, head and neck, liver or kidney cancer.

This clone was counted between two and nine times. The chain combines TRBV6-1 with TRBJ2-1; no definite D call. The CDR3 is 12 residues long. The V gene's germline CDR1 is MNHNS and CDR2 SASEGT. With 5 bases removed from V and 4 bases from J, the gap between germline ends came to 6 bases. Here the CDR3 reads CASSNFYNEQFF. The DNA of the CDR3 is TGTGCCAGCAGTAACTTTTACAATGAGCAGTTCTTC.

The rearrangement joins TRBV2 to TRBJ1-6; D might be TRBD1 (5 bases). The CDR3 spans 13 residues. Germline assignment: CDR1 SNHLY and CDR2 FYNNEI. The V end was cut by 10 bases, the J end by 14 bases, with 21 bases between. The CDR3 is CATTGQGPQTLHF. CDR3 DNA: TGTGCCACTACAGGACAAGGCCCCCAGACCCTCCACTTT.

The CDR3 region is CASSPWAGGYGYTF. CDR3 DNA sequence: TGTGCCAGCAGCCCCTGGGCAGGGGGCTATGGCTACACCTTC. This chain connects TRBV11-3 to TRBJ1-2; the match to TRBD1 covers 7 bases. J was trimmed by 4 bases and V by 5 bases; bases with no gene match: 7. Germline CDR1 SGHNT, CDR2 YENEEA. The CDR3 sequence is 14 residues long.

This clone appeared a single time. The chain links TRBV1 to TRBJ1-1; whether TRBD1, the table's D call, matches the DNA was not checked. TRBV1 is a documented pseudogene. The CDR3 totals 14 residues. CDR3 residues: CTSSQHRENTEAFF. The DNA for the CDR3 is TGCACCAGCAGCCAACACAGGGAGAACACTGAAGCTTTCTTT.

Worth noting for this clone: A junction end diverges from the germline sequence, so it may reflect a read error. Other DNA sequences within the sample encode an identical CDR3. The DNA of the CDR3 is TGTGCCAGCAGCTTCGCAGGGGATCAGCCCCAGCATTTC. Translation gives CASSFAGDQPQHF. The chain joins TRBV5-5 to TRBJ1-5; tentative D call: TRBD1 (6 bases). CDR3 size: 13 residues. The V gene's germline CDR1 is SGHKS and CDR2 YYEKEE (reference sequence).

The chain couples TRBV5-4 to TRBJ2-5, with 11 nucleotides matching TRBD2. In germline, CDR1 is SGHNT, CDR2 YYREEE (reference sequence). The CDR3 length is 15 residues. With V trimmed by 4 bases and J by 0 bases, 2 bases remained unmatched. The CDR3 region has the DNA TGTGCCAGCAGCGGGACTAGCGGATACCAAGAGACCCAGTACTTC. It specifies CASSGTSGYQETQYF.

This chain links TRBV6-1 with TRBJ2-1; 8 positions agree with TRBD2. Germline V CDR1 and CDR2: MNHNS, SASEGT. The CDR3 totals 15 residues. V was pared by 3 bases and J by 7 bases, with 8 bases of the junction left unmatched. For the CDR3, the DNA is TGTGCCAGCAGTGATCCAGCGGGAGTAATAAATGAGCAGTTCTTC. Its protein product is CASSDPAGVINEQFF.

The chain combines TRBV6-5 with TRBJ2-7; no firm D call. The V end lost 4 bases, the J end lost 6 bases, and 7 bases lay between the germline ends. Germline V gene sequence: CDR1 MNHEY, CDR2 SVGAGI. This CDR3 region has 11 residues. This CDR3 reads CASSSSLEQYF. The CDR3 region has the DNA TGTGCCAGCAGTTCCTCTCTCGAGCAGTACTTC.

The chain is built from TRBV7-2 and TRBJ2-1; possible D gene TRBD2, 6 bases. In germline, CDR1 is SGHTA, CDR2 FQGNSA. The length of the CDR3 is 17 residues. Trimming pared 6 bases from V and 1 base from J, leaving 19 bases between. CDR3 in amino acids: CASRSFAGSLSYNEQFF. CDR3 nucleotides: TGTGCCAGCAGATCCTTTGCGGGGAGTTTATCCTACAATGAGCAGTTCTTC.